Below are 8 T cell receptor beta chains sequenced from a single sample in a study of T-cell reconstitution after alpha-beta-depleted transplantation in children (dated by TCRdb to the mid-2010s). Per the publication, the treatment or condition label means: allogeneic hematopoietic cell transplantation with graft depleted of TCRalphabeta T cells and CD19 B cells. The library came from PCR. The instrument was an Illumina HiSeq 2500. Molecular barcoding was employed in the preparation of TCR libraries, with unique molecular identifiers being used to normalize TCRbeta repertoire quantification. TCRdb redid the processing of the public reads, applying fastp at Q25 and MiXCR, and retained in-frame beta chains. Every CDR3 protein is listed once, alongside the most common genes and DNA of its rows. Here the sample has about 980,000 distinct CDR3 sequences; 25% to 35% occur a single time. The top ten constitute over 25% of the sample.

The sample was PBMCs, mostly from graft donor cells, taken 360 days after TCRalphabeta/CD19-depleted stem cell transplant. Receptors originate from a boy under two years old who had a stem cell transplant for SCID, so the T cells may come from the graft donor.

The chain has TRBV18 and TRBJ2-3, with D uncertain. Trimming removed 1 base from V and 5 bases from J, with 19 bases in between. Germline V gives CDR1 KGHSH, CDR2 LQKENI. The CDR3 is made up of 17 amino acids. The CDR3 spells CASSPLARPIDGDTQYF. CDR3 sequence (DNA): TGTGCCAGCTCACCACTCGCGAGACCAATAGACGGAGATACGCAGTATTTT.

This rearrangement joins TRBV11-2 to TRBJ1-4; unclear D gene. Germline loops: CDR1 SGHAT, CDR2 FQNNGV. This CDR3 has 16 residues. Trimming took 4 bases from V and 2 from J, leaving 14 bases between them. The CDR3 DNA reads as TGTGCCAGCAGCTCTCCTCATACGGGGACTAATGAAAAACTGTTTTTT. Its translation: CASSSPHTGTNEKLFF.

This clonotype has only a few counts. The V call is TRBV12-3 or TRBV12-4, the J call TRBJ2-3; D is ambiguous. The CDR3 sequence is 14 residues long. The V end was cut by 2 bases, the J end by 2 bases, with 8 bases between. CDR3 region: CASSLKLHTDTQYF. The DNA of the CDR3 is TGTGCCAGCAGTTTAAAGCTTCACACAGATACGCAGTATTTT.

This chain links TRBV7-8 with TRBJ2-6, with no clear D. Germline CDR1 is SGHVS and CDR2 is FQNEAQ. This CDR3 contains 15 residues. V dropped 0 bases and J dropped 4 bases, with 7 bases sitting between them. The CDR3 DNA reads as TGTGCCAGCAGCTTAGCCAGGTGGGGGGCCAACGTCCTGACTTTC. Translating it yields CASSLARWGANVLTF.

V is TRBV6-5 and J is TRBJ1-3; D ambiguous. The germline V gene encodes CDR1 MNHEY and CDR2 SVGAGI. The CDR3 contains 16 residues. V was cut by 4 bases and J by 1 base, with 14 bases left in between. The CDR3 here is CASSSMSGRSGNTIYF. In DNA form, the CDR3 reads TGTGCCAGCAGTTCCATGAGCGGACGTTCTGGAAACACCATATATTTT.

This clonotype was counted a few times. The chain combines TRBV4-1 with TRBJ2-1; 7 positions match TRBD2. With 0 bases clipped from V and 1 base from J, the junction kept 3 bases outside the gene matches. CDR3 size: 16 residues. CDR1 is MGHRA, CDR2 YSYEKL, per germline. The DNA for the CDR3 is TGCGCCAGCAGCCAAGATGGGGGGGGTTCCTACAATGAGCAGTTCTTC. It translates to CASSQDGGGSYNEQFF.

This chain uses TRBV7-6 with TRBJ2-3; D might be TRBD1 (6 bases). Trimming pared 4 bases from V and 6 bases from J, leaving 20 bases between. Germline V CDR1 and CDR2: SGHVS, FNYEAQ. This CDR3 comprises 16 residues. Here the CDR3 DNA reads TGTGCCAGCAGCTCGGGACATCCTCCCCGAGGGGATACGCAGTATTTT. This encodes CASSSGHPPRGDTQYF.

This clonotype has only a few counts. V gene TRBV20-1 combines with J gene TRBJ2-7; D is possibly TRBD1 or TRBD2 (6 bases each). CDR3 length: 14 amino acids. The V gene's germline CDR1 is DFQATT and CDR2 SNEGSKA (reference sequence). V gave up 0 bases and J gave up 0 bases, with 9 bases separating them. In DNA form, the CDR3 reads TGCAGTGCTAGAGACGGGGGCCTCTCCTACGAGCAGTACTTC. This translates into CSARDGGLSYEQYF.